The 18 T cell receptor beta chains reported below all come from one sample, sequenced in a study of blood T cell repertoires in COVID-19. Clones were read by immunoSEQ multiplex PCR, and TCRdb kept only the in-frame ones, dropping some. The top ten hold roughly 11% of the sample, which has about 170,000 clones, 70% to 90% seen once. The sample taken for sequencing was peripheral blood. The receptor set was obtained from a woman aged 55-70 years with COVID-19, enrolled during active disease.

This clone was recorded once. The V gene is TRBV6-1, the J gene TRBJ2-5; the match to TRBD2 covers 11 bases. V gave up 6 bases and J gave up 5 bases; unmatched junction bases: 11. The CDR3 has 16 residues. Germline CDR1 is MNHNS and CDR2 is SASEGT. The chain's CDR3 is CASREPGLAGRETQYF. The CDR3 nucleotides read TGTGCCAGCAGGGAACCTGGACTAGCGGGTCGGGAGACCCAGTACTTC.

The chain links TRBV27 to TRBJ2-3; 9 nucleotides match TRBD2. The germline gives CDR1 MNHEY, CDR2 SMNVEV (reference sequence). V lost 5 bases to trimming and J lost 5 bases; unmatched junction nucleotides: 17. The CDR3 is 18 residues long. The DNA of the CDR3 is TGTGCCAGCAGTCCCACGGCCCTAGCGGGATATGTTAGAGATACGCAGTATTTT. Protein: CASSPTALAGYVRDTQYF.

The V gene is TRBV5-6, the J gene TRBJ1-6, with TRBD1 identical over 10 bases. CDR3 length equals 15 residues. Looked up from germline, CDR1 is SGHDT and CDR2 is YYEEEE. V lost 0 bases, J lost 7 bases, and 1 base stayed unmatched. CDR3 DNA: TGTGCCAGCAGCTTGGGGACAGGGGGGAATTCACCCCTCCACTTT. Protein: CASSLGTGGNSPLHF.

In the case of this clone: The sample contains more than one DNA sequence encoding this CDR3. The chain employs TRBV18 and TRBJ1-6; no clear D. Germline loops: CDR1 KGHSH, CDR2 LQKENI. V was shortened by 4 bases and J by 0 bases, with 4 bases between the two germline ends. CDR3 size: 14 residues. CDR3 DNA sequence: TGTGCCAGCTCACTCAGCTCCTATAATTCACCCCTCCACTTT. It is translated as CASSLSSYNSPLHF.

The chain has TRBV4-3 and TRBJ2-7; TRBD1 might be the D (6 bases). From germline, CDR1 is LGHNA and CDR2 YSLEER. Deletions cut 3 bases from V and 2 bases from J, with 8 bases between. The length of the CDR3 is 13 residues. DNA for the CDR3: TGCGCCAGCAGCCACGGACAGACCTACGAGCAGTACTTC. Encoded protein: CASSHGQTYEQYF.

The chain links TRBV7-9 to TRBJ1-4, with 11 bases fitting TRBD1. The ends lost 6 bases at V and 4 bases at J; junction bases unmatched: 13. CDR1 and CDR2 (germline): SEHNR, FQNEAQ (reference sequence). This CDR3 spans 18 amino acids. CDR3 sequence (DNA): TGTGCCAGCAGAAGACGGACAGGGGGCTCCAACTTTAATGAAAAACTGTTTTTT. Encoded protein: CASRRRTGGSNFNEKLFF.

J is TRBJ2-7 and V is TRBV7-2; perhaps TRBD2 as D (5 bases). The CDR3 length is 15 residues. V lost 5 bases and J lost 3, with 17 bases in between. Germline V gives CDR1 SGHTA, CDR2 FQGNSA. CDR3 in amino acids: CASSPGRGIGYEQYF. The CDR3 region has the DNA TGTGCCAGCAGCCCTGGTCGGGGAATAGGCTACGAGCAGTACTTC.

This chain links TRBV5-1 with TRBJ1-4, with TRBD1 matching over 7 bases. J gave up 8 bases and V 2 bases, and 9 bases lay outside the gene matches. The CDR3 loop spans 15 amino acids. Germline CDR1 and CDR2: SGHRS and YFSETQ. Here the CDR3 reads CASSLETGPREKLFF. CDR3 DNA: TGCGCCAGCAGCTTAGAGACAGGGCCCAGAGAAAAACTGTTTTTT.

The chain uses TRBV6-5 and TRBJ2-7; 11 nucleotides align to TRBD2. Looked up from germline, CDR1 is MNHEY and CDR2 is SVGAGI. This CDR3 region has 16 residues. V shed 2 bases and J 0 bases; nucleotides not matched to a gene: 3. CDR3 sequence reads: CASSYGLAGGSYEQYF. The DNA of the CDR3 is TGTGCCAGCAGTTACGGGCTAGCGGGAGGCTCCTACGAGCAGTACTTC.

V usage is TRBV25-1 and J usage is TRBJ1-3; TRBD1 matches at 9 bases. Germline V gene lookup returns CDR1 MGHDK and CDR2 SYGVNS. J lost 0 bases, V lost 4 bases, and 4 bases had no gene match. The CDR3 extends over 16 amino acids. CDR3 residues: CASSAKTGGSGNTIYF. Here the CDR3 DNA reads TGTGCCAGCAGTGCTAAGACAGGGGGCTCTGGAAACACCATATATTTT.

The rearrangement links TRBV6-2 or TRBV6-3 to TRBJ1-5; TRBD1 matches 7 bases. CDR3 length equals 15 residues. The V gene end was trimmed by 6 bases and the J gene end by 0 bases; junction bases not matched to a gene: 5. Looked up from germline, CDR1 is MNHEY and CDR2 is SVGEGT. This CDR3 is CASSRTGYSNQPQHF. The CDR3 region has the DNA TGTGCCAGCAGCCGGACAGGTTATAGCAATCAGCCCCAGCATTTT.

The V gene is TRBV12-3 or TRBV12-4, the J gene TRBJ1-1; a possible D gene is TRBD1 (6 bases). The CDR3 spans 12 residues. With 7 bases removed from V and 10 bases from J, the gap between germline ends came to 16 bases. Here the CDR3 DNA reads TGTGCCAGCAACCAAGGGACACTGAGAGCTTTCTTT. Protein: CASNQGTLRAFF.

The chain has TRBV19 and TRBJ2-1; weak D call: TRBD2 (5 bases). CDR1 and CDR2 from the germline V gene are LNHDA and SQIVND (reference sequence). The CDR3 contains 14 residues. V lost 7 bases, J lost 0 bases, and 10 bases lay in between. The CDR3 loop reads CASTERSSYNEQFF. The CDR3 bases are TGTGCCAGTACCGAGCGGAGCTCCTACAATGAGCAGTTCTTC.

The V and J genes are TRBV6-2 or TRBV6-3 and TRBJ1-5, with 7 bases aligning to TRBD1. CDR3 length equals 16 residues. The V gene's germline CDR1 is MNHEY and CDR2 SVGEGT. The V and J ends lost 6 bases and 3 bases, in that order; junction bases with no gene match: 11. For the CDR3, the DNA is TGTGCCAGCAGCCCTCGTAGGGGACAGAACAATCAGCCCCAGCATTTT. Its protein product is CASSPRRGQNNQPQHF.

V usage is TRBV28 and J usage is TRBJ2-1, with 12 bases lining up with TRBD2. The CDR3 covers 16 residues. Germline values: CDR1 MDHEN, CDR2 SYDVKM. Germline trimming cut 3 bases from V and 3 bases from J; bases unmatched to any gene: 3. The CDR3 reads CASSFRTSGNYNEQFF. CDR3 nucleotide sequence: TGTGCCAGCAGTTTCAGGACTAGCGGGAACTACAATGAGCAGTTCTTC.

CDR3 region: CAWSARSNQPQHF. The CDR3 nucleotides are TGTGCCTGGAGTGCCCGGAGCAATCAGCCCCAGCATTTT. The chain joins TRBV30 to TRBJ1-5; D is uncertain. CDR3 size: 13 residues. V gave up 1 base and J gave up 1 base, with 5 bases separating them. The germline CDR1 and CDR2 sequences are GTSNPN and SVGIG (reference sequence).

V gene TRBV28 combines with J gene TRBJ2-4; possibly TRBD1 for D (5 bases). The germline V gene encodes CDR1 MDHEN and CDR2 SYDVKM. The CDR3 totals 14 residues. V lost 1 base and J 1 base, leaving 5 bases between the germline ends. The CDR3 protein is CASSLSGAKNIQYF. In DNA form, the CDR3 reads TGTGCCAGCAGTTTATCAGGGGCCAAAAACATTCAGTACTTC.

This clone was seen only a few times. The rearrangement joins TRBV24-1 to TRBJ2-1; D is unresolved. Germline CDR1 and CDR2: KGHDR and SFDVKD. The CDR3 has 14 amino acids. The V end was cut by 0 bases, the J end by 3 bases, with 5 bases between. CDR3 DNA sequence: TGTGCCACCAGTGATTTGGCTAGCTACAATGAGCAGTTCTTC. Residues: CATSDLASYNEQFF.